The clone carrying this T cell receptor (beta chain) turned up a few times. This entry comes from a study of blood T cell repertoires in COVID-19. TCRdb's copy holds only in-frame clones and misses some; the assay was immunoSEQ multiplex PCR. The data contain under 110,000 clones, 87% of them singletons. CDR1 and CDR2 from the germline V gene are SGHDN and FVKESK. The CDR3 consists of 13 residues. J gave up 7 bases and V 5 bases, and 7 bases lay outside the gene matches. The origin of this receptor is a woman in her twenties or thirties with acute or convalescent COVID-19. The sample was peripheral blood. V and J are TRBV14 and TRBJ1-2, with TRBD1 matching over 7 bases. As DNA, the CDR3 is TGTGCCAGCAGCTTCCACAGGGGTAGTGGCTACACCTTC. Protein product: CASSFHRGSGYTF.